The 21 T cell receptor beta chains given below trace back to one sample, sequenced in a study of shared clonotypes between healthy human individuals. Assay used: immunoSEQ multiplex PCR; TCRdb lists only in-frame clones, some missing. The profile shows about 1.1 million clones, 77% of them singletons. The source material was memory CD4+ T cells from PBMCs. Sample subset: CD45RA-negative fraction. All receptors derive from a man aged 18 to 29 in good health. Some clones in this sample may be carry-over from other donors' samples.

About this clone: The same CDR3 is also encoded by other DNA sequences in this sample. This rearrangement joins TRBV5-1 to TRBJ1-5, with D unclear. With 0 bases removed from V and 5 bases from J, the gap between germline ends came to 12 bases. Germline V gene lookup returns CDR1 SGHRS and CDR2 YFSETQ. The CDR3 runs to 15 residues. The CDR3 nucleotides are TGCGCCAGCAGCTTGGCCAGTGGGAGAGATCAGCCCCAGCATTTT. Its translation is CASSLASGRDQPQHF.

There are a few counts of this clone. V usage is TRBV6-5 and J usage is TRBJ1-2; D possibly corresponds to TRBD1 (5 bases). The germline gives CDR1 MNHEY, CDR2 SVGAGI. The V and J ends lost 7 bases and 8 bases respectively, with 20 bases between them. The CDR3 length is 14 residues. CDR3 in amino acids: CASTPKQGRSGYTF. The CDR3 DNA follows: TGTGCCAGCACACCAAAGCAGGGCCGATCGGGCTACACCTTC.

The chain couples TRBV4-1 to TRBJ2-2, with 7 bases matching TRBD1. V shed 4 bases, J shed 4 bases, and the junction held 9 bases outside the gene matches. Germline loops: CDR1 MGHRA, CDR2 YSYEKL. The CDR3 has 16 residues. This chain's CDR3 is CASSPITGVFTGELFF. CDR3 coding DNA: TGCGCCAGCAGCCCCATAACAGGGGTGTTCACCGGGGAGCTGTTTTTT.

The chain links TRBV29-1 to TRBJ1-1; D uncertain. The CDR3 is made up of 13 amino acids. With 2 bases removed from V and 5 bases from J, the gap between germline ends came to 12 bases. The germline CDR1 and CDR2 sequences are SQVTM and ANQGSEA. The chain's CDR3 is CSVEPTRRTEAFF. Here the CDR3 DNA reads TGCAGCGTTGAACCGACGCGGCGGACTGAAGCTTTCTTT.

This chain links TRBV30 with TRBJ2-3; no firm D call. V dropped 2 bases and J dropped 2 bases, with 5 bases sitting between them. Per the germline V gene, CDR1 is GTSNPN and CDR2 is SVGIG (reference sequence). The CDR3 spans 12 residues. The CDR3 sequence: CAWSPVTDTQYF. CDR3 bases: TGTGCCTGGAGTCCGGTCACAGATACGCAGTATTTT.

The V call is TRBV27, the J call TRBJ1-5, with TRBD1 as a possible D gene (6 bases). In germline, CDR1 is MNHEY, CDR2 SMNVEV (reference sequence). CDR3 length: 16 amino acids. Deletions cut 6 bases from V and 7 bases from J, with 22 bases between. CDR3: CASSLGGAQLKQPQHF. The CDR3 DNA reads as TGTGCCAGCAGCCTAGGGGGGGCGCAGCTAAAGCAGCCCCAGCATTTT.

The J gene is TRBJ2-3, the V gene TRBV28, with TRBD2 matching 14 bases. V dropped 6 bases and J dropped 4; count of bases not matched to a gene: 9. Per germline, CDR1 MDHEN and CDR2 SYDVKM. This CDR3 region has 17 residues. CDR3 protein: CASRPRRLAGGSDTQYF. In DNA, the CDR3 is TGTGCCAGCAGACCACGCCGACTAGCGGGAGGGTCAGATACGCAGTATTTT.

This chain links TRBV27 with TRBJ2-1; D perhaps matches TRBD2 (5 bases). The CDR3 covers 15 residues. V gave up 7 bases and J gave up 7 bases, with 20 bases separating them. Germline V gene sequence: CDR1 MNHEY, CDR2 SMNVEV (reference sequence). CDR3 region: CASTTLGLALNEQFF. In nucleotides, the CDR3 is TGTGCCAGCACCACTCTCGGGCTAGCCCTTAATGAGCAGTTCTTC.

This rearrangement joins TRBV2 to TRBJ1-3, with D tentatively TRBD1 (5 bases). Germline assignment: CDR1 SNHLY and CDR2 FYNNEI. The ends were cut back, 6 bases at V and 0 bases at J, with 12 bases in the middle. The CDR3 contains 15 residues. CDR3 sequence reads: CASRVSGASGNTIYF. The DNA of the CDR3 is TGTGCCAGCAGAGTCAGCGGGGCCTCTGGAAACACCATATATTTT. The variable domain in full, completed from reference TRBV2 and TRBJ1-3, reads EPEVTQTPSHQVTQMGQEVILRCVPISNHLYFYWYRQILGQKVEFLVSFYNNEISEKSEIFDDQFSVERPDGSNFTLKIRSTKLEDSAMYFCASRVSGASGNTIYFGEGSWLTVV.

This clone was seen just once. The rearrangement links TRBV7-9 to TRBJ2-2; no reliable D call. Germline CDR1 and CDR2: SEHNR and FQNEAQ (reference sequence). V lost 8 bases and J lost 2, with 12 bases in between. This CDR3 has 14 residues. The CDR3 nucleotides read TGTGCCAGCCGCCACGGGCCAAACACCGGGGAGCTGTTTTTT. This codes for CASRHGPNTGELFF.

The chain combines TRBV2 with TRBJ1-1; no reliable D call. CDR3 length: 13 amino acids. In germline, CDR1 is SNHLY, CDR2 FYNNEI. Trimming removed 7 bases from V and 1 base from J, with 10 bases in between. The CDR3 coding sequence is TGTGCCAGCATTTTGTCGAGGAACACTGAAGCTTTCTTT. Encoded protein: CASILSRNTEAFF.

The CDR3 loop reads CASSVVRGSHEQYF. The CDR3 DNA follows: TGTGCCAGCAGTGTTGTCAGGGGGTCCCACGAGCAGTACTTC. The chain couples TRBV5-6 to TRBJ2-7; TRBD1 aligns across 7 bases. The CDR3 sequence is 14 residues long. Germline loops: CDR1 SGHDT, CDR2 YYEEEE. With 5 bases clipped from V and 5 bases from J, the junction kept 10 bases outside the gene matches. The variable domain in full, with the rest retrieved from reference TRBV5-6 and TRBJ2-7, is DAGVTQSPTHLIKTRGQQVTLRCSPKSGHDTVSWYQQALGQGPQFIFQYYEEEERQRGNFPDRFSGHQFPNYSSELNVNALLLGDSALYLCASSVVRGSHEQYFGPGTRLTVT.

Note on this clone: This sample also contains other DNA sequences that code for the same CDR3. The rearrangement uses TRBV6-5 and TRBJ2-7; D gene unclear. This CDR3 is built from 14 residues. The V end was cut by 2 bases, the J end by 0 bases, with 8 bases between. Germline CDR1 reads MNHEY; CDR2 reads SVGAGI. The CDR3 DNA follows: TGTGCCAGCAGTTACGCCAGAAGCTCCTACGAGCAGTACTTC. Its translation is CASSYARSSYEQYF.

This clone was seen more than once but under ten times. The chain is built from TRBV29-1 and TRBJ1-2; the match to TRBD1 covers 7 bases. This CDR3 spans 12 amino acids. Germline V gives CDR1 SQVTM, CDR2 ANQGSEA. V dropped 6 bases and J dropped 4; count of bases not matched to a gene: 5. CDR3 in amino acids: CSVWGQPYGYTF. As DNA, the CDR3 is TGCAGCGTGTGGGGACAGCCCTATGGCTACACCTTC.

The V call is TRBV5-1, the J call TRBJ1-4, with D tentatively TRBD1 (6 bases). This CDR3 has 15 amino acids. Looked up from germline, CDR1 is SGHRS and CDR2 is YFSETQ. Deletions cut 0 bases from V and 6 bases from J, with 12 bases between. The CDR3: CASSLVRGGHEKLFF. The CDR3 nucleotides are TGCGCCAGCAGCTTGGTTCGAGGGGGTCATGAAAAACTGTTTTTT.

The rearrangement uses TRBV2 and TRBJ1-4; D not resolved. CDR3 length: 15 amino acids. Trimming cost V 5 bases and J 8 bases, with 18 bases left between them. Per germline, CDR1 SNHLY and CDR2 FYNNEI. The chain's CDR3 is CASSSVTRQSEKLFF. CDR3 coding DNA: TGTGCCAGCAGTTCCGTGACTCGGCAAAGCGAAAAACTGTTTTTT.

J is TRBJ2-2 and V is TRBV27, with D perhaps matching TRBD1 (5 bases). Trimming removed 4 bases from V and 4 bases from J, with 7 bases in between. The CDR3 length is 13 residues. Per the germline V gene, CDR1 is MNHEY and CDR2 is SMNVEV (reference sequence). CDR3 DNA sequence: TGTGCCAGCAGTTCCAGGGTCACCGGGGAGCTGTTTTTT. Protein product: CASSSRVTGELFF.

This chain connects TRBV7-9 to TRBJ2-3; TRBD1 agrees at 10 bases. The germline V gene encodes CDR1 SEHNR and CDR2 FQNEAQ (reference sequence). This CDR3 region has 15 residues. V dropped 4 bases and J dropped 6; count of bases not matched to a gene: 7. The CDR3 loop reads CASSYGQGGSDTQYF. For the CDR3, the DNA is TGTGCCAGCAGCTATGGACAGGGGGGGTCCGATACGCAGTATTTT.

The chain uses TRBV5-6 and TRBJ2-1; maybe TRBD2 (5 bases). V lost 0 bases, J lost 6 bases, and 19 bases lay in between. The CDR3 consists of 17 residues. Germline CDR1 reads SGHDT; CDR2 reads YYEEEE. CDR3 protein: CASSLGSGSNLLNEQFF. The DNA for the CDR3 is TGTGCCAGCAGCTTGGGGTCGGGGAGCAACCTTCTCAATGAGCAGTTCTTC. Complete variable domain (other parts from reference TRBV5-6 and TRBJ2-1): DAGVTQSPTHLIKTRGQQVTLRCSPKSGHDTVSWYQQALGQGPQFIFQYYEEEERQRGNFPDRFSGHQFPNYSSELNVNALLLGDSALYLCASSLGSGSNLLNEQFFGPGTRLTVL.

The chain couples TRBV10-3 to TRBJ1-2, with D possibly TRBD1 on 5 matching bases. Trimming removed 11 bases from V and 4 bases from J, with 17 bases in between. This CDR3 comprises 13 residues. Germline CDR1 and CDR2: ENHRY and SYGVKD. The CDR3 sequence: CAAGPGGFYGYTF. The CDR3 DNA follows: TGTGCCGCGGGGCCGGGTGGCTTCTATGGCTACACCTTC.

This rearrangement joins TRBV15 to TRBJ2-1, with a tentative D call TRBD2 (5 bases). There are 15 residues in the CDR3. The V gene's germline CDR1 is LNHNV and CDR2 YYDKDF (reference sequence). V lost 0 bases, J lost 1 base, and 7 bases lay in between. The CDR3 DNA reads as TGTGCCACCAGCAGAGATCCGGGGTCCTACAATGAGCAGTTCTTC. Translation: CATSRDPGSYNEQFF.